One and the same sample provided the 18 T cell receptor beta chains below, sequenced in a study of blood T cell repertoires in COVID-19. Only in-frame clones appear in the TCRdb table, and some are missing; sequencing was by immunoSEQ multiplex PCR. This sample yields roughly 230,000 clones, of which approximately 84% are seen a single time; 3.4% belongs to the top ten. Sequencing was done on a sample of PBMCs or T cells enriched from blood (not recorded which). These receptors were collected from a man aged 45 to 65 who had recovered from COVID-19.

This chain connects TRBV7-3 to TRBJ2-5; D is possibly TRBD2 (5 bases). Germline-derived CDR1 and CDR2 are SGHTA and FQGTGA. The V gene lost 3 bases and the J gene lost 5 bases, with 13 bases spanning the gap. CDR3 length equals 14 residues. CDR3 protein: CASSLRPERETQYF. In DNA form, the CDR3 reads TGTGCCAGCAGCTTGCGTCCCGAGCGGGAGACCCAGTACTTC.

The CDR3 nucleotides are TGTGCCAGCAGGCTAGCTGCCGAGACCCAGTACTTC. The encoded protein is CASRLAAETQYF. This chain uses TRBV2 with TRBJ2-5; the D gene is possibly TRBD2 (5 bases). This CDR3 is built from 12 residues. Trimming removed 6 bases at V and 5 bases at J, with 10 bases between. CDR1 SNHLY and CDR2 FYNNEI come from the germline V gene.

In its sample, this clone was seen a few times. The V call is TRBV28, the J call TRBJ2-7; possibly TRBD2 for D (6 bases). Per the germline V gene, CDR1 is MDHEN and CDR2 is SYDVKM. The CDR3 has 13 amino acids. V was clipped by 1 base and J by 3 bases, with 7 bases between them. The CDR3 region has the DNA TGTGCCAGCAGTTTATACGGGGGCTACGAGCAGTACTTC. Translated: CASSLYGGYEQYF.

The V call is TRBV4-2, the J call TRBJ2-4; 12 nucleotides align to TRBD1. The CDR3 consists of 19 residues. Germline V lookup: CDR1 LGHNA, CDR2 YNFKEQ. V was pared by 2 bases and J by 0 bases, with 8 bases of the junction left unmatched. CDR3 coding DNA: TGTGCCAGCAGCCAACCCCGGGGACAGGGGGCGTTAGCCAAAAACATTCAGTACTTC. This gives the protein CASSQPRGQGALAKNIQYF.

This clone came up once. This chain links TRBV25-1 with TRBJ2-7; TRBD2 is a possible D gene (6 bases). The CDR3 is made up of 12 amino acids. CDR1 and CDR2 (germline): MGHDK, SYGVNS. The V and J ends lost 7 bases and 6 bases respectively, with 13 bases between them. The CDR3 here is CASTPLGGEQYF. The CDR3 DNA sequence: TGTGCCAGCACCCCTTTGGGAGGCGAGCAGTACTTC.

The J gene is TRBJ1-2, the V gene TRBV19; D might be TRBD1 (5 bases). There are 14 residues in the CDR3. The ends were cut back, 4 bases at V and 5 bases at J, with 14 bases in the middle. Germline V gene data show CDR1 as LNHDA and CDR2 as SQIVND (reference sequence). The CDR3 region is CASSTAVQDYGYTF. The DNA of the CDR3 is TGTGCCAGTAGTACTGCCGTACAGGATTATGGCTACACCTTC.

The chain carries TRBV5-4 and TRBJ1-1; D perhaps matches TRBD1 (6 bases). Per the germline V gene, CDR1 is SGHNT and CDR2 is YYREEE (reference sequence). The CDR3 runs to 15 residues. V lost 4 bases, J lost 2 bases, and 15 bases lay in between. In DNA form, the CDR3 reads TGTGCCAGCAGCCCCGGGGGGGCTGCCAACACTGAAGCTTTCTTT. Translated: CASSPGGAANTEAFF.

The rearrangement uses TRBV4-2 and TRBJ2-3, with TRBD2 matching over 12 bases. V trimming: 4 bases; J trimming: 1 base; junction bases outside the gene matches: 3. Germline V lookup: CDR1 LGHNA, CDR2 YNFKEQ. The CDR3 runs 16 residues. The CDR3 is CASSPTSGSRTDTQYF. CDR3 nucleotide sequence: TGTGCCAGCAGCCCGACTAGCGGGAGCCGCACAGATACGCAGTATTTT.

This clone occurred once. The rearrangement uses TRBV7-9 and TRBJ2-5, with 7 positions matching TRBD1. The junction had 9 bases not matched to a gene; V was cut back by 5 bases and J by 3 bases. CDR3 length: 15 amino acids. From germline, CDR1 is SEHNR and CDR2 FQNEAQ (reference sequence). CDR3 region: CASSQRSGQKETQYF. CDR3 nucleotide sequence: TGTGCCAGCAGCCAGAGATCGGGACAGAAAGAGACCCAGTACTTC.

The rearrangement uses TRBV7-9 and TRBJ2-7; TRBD2 is a possible D gene (5 bases). CDR1 and CDR2 (germline): SEHNR, FQNEAQ (reference sequence). The ends were cut back, 5 bases at V and 2 bases at J, with 19 bases in the middle. The CDR3 loop spans 16 amino acids. The CDR3: CASSQGWSGKAYEQYF. The CDR3 bases are TGTGCCAGCAGCCAAGGGTGGAGCGGTAAAGCCTACGAGCAGTACTTC.

The V gene is TRBV18, the J gene TRBJ2-7; no definite D call. The germline gives CDR1 KGHSH, CDR2 LQKENI. Trimming shortened V by 3 bases and J by 4 bases, and 13 bases separated the two germline ends. The CDR3 extends over 14 amino acids. The DNA of the CDR3 is TGTGCCAGCTCACCTGCCAGCGACGAGTACGAGCAGTACTTC. This gives the protein CASSPASDEYEQYF. The full variable domain, with the rest looked up from reference TRBV18 and TRBJ2-7, is NAGVMQNPRHLVRRRGQEARLRCSPMKGHSHVYWYRQLPEEGLKFMVYLQKENIIDESGMPKERFSAEFPKEGPSILRIQQVVRGDSAAYFCASSPASDEYEQYFGPGTRLTVT.

CDR3 amino acids: CASSSVGGAEPSGRNNEQFF. CDR3 sequence (DNA): TGTGCCAGCAGCTCCGTCGGAGGGGCGGAACCTAGCGGGAGAAACAATGAGCAGTTCTTC. J is TRBJ2-1 and V is TRBV7-3; 10 nucleotides align to TRBD2. Germline values: CDR1 SGHTA, CDR2 FQGTGA. The CDR3 sequence is 20 residues long. With 4 bases clipped from V and 5 bases from J, the junction kept 20 bases outside the gene matches.

The J gene is TRBJ1-4, the V gene TRBV19, with 7 bases matching TRBD1. The trim removed 5 bases at V and 4 bases at J, leaving 7 bases unmatched. Germline values: CDR1 LNHDA, CDR2 SQIVND (reference sequence). CDR3 length: 15 residues. The DNA of the CDR3 is TGTGCCAGTAGTCCCCGGACAGGAGGTAATGAAAAACTGTTTTTT. Translation gives CASSPRTGGNEKLFF.

The chain carries TRBV19 and TRBJ1-2; D might be TRBD1 (5 bases). This CDR3 contains 15 residues. Trimming left V 7 bases short and J 3 bases short, with 18 bases between. Germline lookup yields CDR1 LNHDA and CDR2 SQIVND (reference sequence). The CDR3 here is CASKVRARGDYGYTF. CDR3 sequence (DNA): TGTGCCAGTAAAGTCAGGGCCCGCGGGGACTATGGCTACACCTTC.

This clone appeared a few times. The J gene is TRBJ1-1, the V gene TRBV19, with D perhaps matching TRBD1 (5 bases). Trimming left V 7 bases short and J 1 base short, with 13 bases between. The CDR3 loop spans 14 amino acids. Germline V gives CDR1 LNHDA, CDR2 SQIVND (reference sequence). CDR3 in DNA: TGTGCCAGTACCCCCATTGGGGCGAACACTGAAGCTTTCTTT. Protein sequence: CASTPIGANTEAFF.

J is TRBJ2-7 and V is TRBV4-1, with 7 bases that match TRBD1. After removal of 2 bases from V and 5 bases from J, the junction contained 6 bases not matched to a gene. Germline-derived CDR1 and CDR2 are MGHRA and YSYEKL. The CDR3 covers 14 residues. This CDR3 is CASSQLTGENEQYF. In DNA form, the CDR3 reads TGCGCCAGCAGCCAACTAACAGGGGAGAACGAGCAGTACTTC.

Only a few counts were recorded for this clone. V usage is TRBV1 and J usage is TRBJ2-2; the tabulated D call, TRBD2, remains unverified against the DNA. TRBV1 is labeled a pseudogene. This CDR3 spans 19 amino acids. The CDR3 spells CTSSPPTGTSGRAPGELFF. The CDR3, as DNA: TGCACCAGCAGCCCACCGACCGGGACTAGCGGGAGGGCCCCCGGGGAGCTGTTTTTT.

J is TRBJ1-2 and V is TRBV5-1; no clear D gene. V was shortened by 0 bases and J by 4 bases, with 13 bases between the two germline ends. The CDR3 contains 15 residues. CDR1 is SGHRS, CDR2 YFSETQ, per germline. The CDR3 DNA follows: TGCGCCAGCAGCTTGGCCCCGCTAGGCTCCTATGGCTACACCTTC. Amino acids: CASSLAPLGSYGYTF.